This T cell receptor (beta chain) derives from a study of beta chain features in type 1 diabetes. Study-level results: Moderate but significant shortening of TCRB CDR3s was recorded in all four CD4+ subsets from Type 1 diabetes patients. For type 1 diabetes patients, VDJ junctions showed fewer insertions and more deletions. Since sequencing was performed on cDNA, cells with high TCR expression could be over-represented.

As regards this clone: Antigen specificity is unknown.

Germline V CDR1 and CDR2: MDHEN, SYDVKM. This CDR3 contains 13 residues. V lost 6 bases, J lost 2 bases, and 11 bases lay in between. Isolated RNA was reverse transcribed in full, so expressed TCRB transcripts were sequenced. Clones were read by immunoSEQ multiplex PCR, and TCRdb kept only the in-frame ones, dropping some. The data show 900,000 or so clones, roughly 16% seen once. This receptor was taken from a woman between 18 and 29 years old in good health. What was sequenced was naive CD4+ T cells from blood. The gene calls are TRBV28 and TRBJ2-7; possible D gene TRBD2, 5 bases. The chain's CDR3 is CASRVGIAYEQYF. CDR3 DNA sequence: TGTGCCAGCAGGGTCGGGATAGCCTACGAGCAGTACTTC.